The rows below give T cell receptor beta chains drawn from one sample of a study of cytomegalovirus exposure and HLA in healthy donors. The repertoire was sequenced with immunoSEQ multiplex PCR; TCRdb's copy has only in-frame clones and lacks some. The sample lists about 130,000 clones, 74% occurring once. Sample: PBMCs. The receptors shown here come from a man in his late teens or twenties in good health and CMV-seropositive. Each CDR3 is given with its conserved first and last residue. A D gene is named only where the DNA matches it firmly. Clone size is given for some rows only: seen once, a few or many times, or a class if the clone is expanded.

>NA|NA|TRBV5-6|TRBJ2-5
TGTGCCAGCAGCTTGAATCTAGGTGTCAGGGGCGAGACCCAGTACTTC
CASSLNLGVRGETQYF
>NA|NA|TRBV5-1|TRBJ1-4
TGCGCCAGCAGCTTGAGTTTAGGGGCTAATGAAAAACTGTTTTTT
CASSLSLGANEKLFF
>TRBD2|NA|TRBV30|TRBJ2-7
TGTGCCTCTGGGGTGGGCGGGGGGATTCCTAACGAGCAGTACTTC
CASGVGGGIPNEQYF
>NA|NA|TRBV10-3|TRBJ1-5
TGTGCCACCGCTCCGGGAGGTGGCAATCAGCCCCAGCATTTT
CATAPGGGNQPQHF
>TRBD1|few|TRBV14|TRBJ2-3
TGTGCCAGCAGCCAAGATAGGGGGCACTTCACAGATACGCAGTATTTT
CASSQDRGHFTDTQYF
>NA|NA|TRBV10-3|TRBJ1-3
TGTGCCATCAGTGAGTCGCGGCAGTTTACAACTGGAAACACCATATATTTT
CAISESRQFTTGNTIYF
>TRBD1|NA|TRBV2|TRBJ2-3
TGTGCCAGCAGTTTAACCCGGGACAGGCTCACAGATACGCAGTATTTT
CASSLTRDRLTDTQYF
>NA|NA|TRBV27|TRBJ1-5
TGTGCCAGCAATCAGGGGTATAGCAATCAGCCCCAGCATTTT
CASNQGYSNQPQHF
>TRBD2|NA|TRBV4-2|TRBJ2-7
TGTGCCAGCAGCCAAGATCTGGCGGGAGGGGAAGCCTACGAGCAGTACTTC
CASSQDLAGGEAYEQYF
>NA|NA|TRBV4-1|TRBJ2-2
TGCGCCAGCAGCCGCTCAGGGGACGGGGAGCTGTTTTTT
CASSRSGDGELFF
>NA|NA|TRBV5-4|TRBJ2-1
TGTGCCAGCAGCTTGGTAGGGTCGCGGGATGAGCAGTTCTTC
CASSLVGSRDEQFF
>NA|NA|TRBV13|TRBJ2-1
TGTGCCAGCAGCTTACAGGGGGGCCGGTACAATGAGCAGTTCTTC
CASSLQGGRYNEQFF
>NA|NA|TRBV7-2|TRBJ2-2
TGTGCCAGCAGCTTGAAGCCCCCGGCGGGCGGGGAGCTGTTTTTT
CASSLKPPAGGELFF
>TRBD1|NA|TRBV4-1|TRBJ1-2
TGCGCCAGCAGCCTAAAAGAGGGACAGGGGACTCTTTACAACTATGGCTACACCTTC
CASSLKEGQGTLYNYGYTF
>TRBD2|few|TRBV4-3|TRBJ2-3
TGCGCCAGCAGCCAAGAATGGGGCGGGGGGCCCACAGATACGCAGTATTTT
CASSQEWGGGPTDTQYF
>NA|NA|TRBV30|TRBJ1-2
TGTGCCTGGAGTCGACGGAGAAACTATGGCTACACCTTC
CAWSRRRNYGYTF
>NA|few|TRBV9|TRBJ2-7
TGTGCCAGCAGCGTAGGCGCGGGTAGCTCCTACGAGCAGTACTTC
CASSVGAGSSYEQYF
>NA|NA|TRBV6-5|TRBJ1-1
TGTGCCAGCAGAATGGGACAATGGAACACTGAAGCTTTCTTT
CASRMGQWNTEAFF
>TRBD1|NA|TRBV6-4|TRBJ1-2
TGTGCCAGCAGCCCGACAGGGAGACCTTCTAGATATGGCTACACCTTC
CASSPTGRPSRYGYTF
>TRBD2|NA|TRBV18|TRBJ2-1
TGTGCCAGCTCGCTGGGACTAGCGGCCTACAATGAGCAGTTCTTC
CASSLGLAAYNEQFF
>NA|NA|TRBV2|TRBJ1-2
TGTGCCAGCAGTGATGGAAGTGGGGGCCATGGCTACACCTTC
CASSDGSGGHGYTF
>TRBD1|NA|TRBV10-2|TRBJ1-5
TGCGCCAGCAGCAGGACAGGGGGTTTTGATCAGCCCCAGCATTTT
CASSRTGGFDQPQHF
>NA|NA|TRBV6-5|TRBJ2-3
TGTGCCAGCAGGGCTGGGAGAGAATCGGATACGCAGTATTTT
CASRAGRESDTQYF
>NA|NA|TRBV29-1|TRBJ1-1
TGCAGCGTCCAGGACAGAAAGAACACTGAAGCTTTCTTT
CSVQDRKNTEAFF
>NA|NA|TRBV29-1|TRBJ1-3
TGCAGCGTTGGGGGCAGCGCTGGAAACACCATATATTTT
CSVGGSAGNTIYF
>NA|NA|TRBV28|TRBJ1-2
TGTGCCAGCAGTTTATCTGCAGCTGGAGGGTATGGCTACACCTTC
CASSLSAAGGYGYTF
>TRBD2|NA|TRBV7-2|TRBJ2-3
TGTGCCAGCAGCGTCGACCGACCTCTAGCGGGAGTGGGCACAGATACGCAGTATTTT
CASSVDRPLAGVGTDTQYF
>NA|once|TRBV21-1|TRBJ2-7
TGTGCCAGCAGCAAAGGCGGTAGAATCTACGAGCAGTACTTC
CASSKGGRIYEQYF
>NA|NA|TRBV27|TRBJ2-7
TGTGCCAGCAGAGGGGGTTCCTACGAGCAGTACTTC
CASRGGSYEQYF
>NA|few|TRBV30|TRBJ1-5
TGTGCCTGGAGTTCTGACAGCGAAGGAGGCAATCAGCCCCAGCATTTT
CAWSSDSEGGNQPQHF
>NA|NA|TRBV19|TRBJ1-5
TGTGCCAGTACCTTGCTCGGACAGAACAATCAGCCCCAGCATTTT
CASTLLGQNNQPQHF
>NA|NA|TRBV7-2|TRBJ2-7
TGTGCCAGCAGCCTAAATTACGACTCCTACGAGCAGTACTTC
CASSLNYDSYEQYF
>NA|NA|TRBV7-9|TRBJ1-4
TGTGCCAGCAGCCCGCAGGGGACAACTAATGAAAAACTGTTTTTT
CASSPQGTTNEKLFF
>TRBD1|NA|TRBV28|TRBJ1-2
TGTGCCAGCAGCCCTGGAGGGACAGCCAACTATGGCTACACCTTC
CASSPGGTANYGYTF
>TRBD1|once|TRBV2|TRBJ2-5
TGTGCCAGCGGGGACAGGGTACAGGAGACCCAGTACTTC
CASGDRVQETQYF
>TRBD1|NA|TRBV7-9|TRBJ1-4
TGTGCCAGCAGCCCCGGGACAGGGGAGCGTGAAAAACTGTTTTTT
CASSPGTGEREKLFF
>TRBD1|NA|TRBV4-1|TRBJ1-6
TGCGCCAGCAGCTGGGACAGTAATTCACCCCTCCACTTT
CASSWDSNSPLHF
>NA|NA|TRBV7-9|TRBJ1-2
TGTGCCAGCAGCCCAGGGGAAATTGGCTACACCTTC
CASSPGEIGYTF
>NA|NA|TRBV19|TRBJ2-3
TGTGCCAGTAGTATTAGGAAGGGGTGGAGCACAGATACGCAGTATTTT
CASSIRKGWSTDTQYF
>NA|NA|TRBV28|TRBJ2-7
TGTGCCAGCATGGGGGGTAGCTCCTACGAGCAGTACTTC
CASMGGSSYEQYF
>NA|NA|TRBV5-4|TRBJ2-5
TGTGCCAGCAGCTCCCACTCAGGGCAGCGGGCCGAGACCCAGTACTTC
CASSSHSGQRAETQYF
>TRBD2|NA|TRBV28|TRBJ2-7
TGTGCCAGCAGTTGGGACTATTTAAGGAAGTCCTACGAGCAGTACTTC
CASSWDYLRKSYEQYF
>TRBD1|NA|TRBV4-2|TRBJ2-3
TGTGCCAGCAGCCAAGGGGGCAGGGGGCCAGATACGCAGTATTTT
CASSQGGRGPDTQYF
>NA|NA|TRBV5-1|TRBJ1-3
TGCGCCAGCAGCGGCGGACAGCATAGCTCTGGAAACACCATATATTTT
CASSGGQHSSGNTIYF
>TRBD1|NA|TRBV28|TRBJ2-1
TGTGCCAGCAGTGGCGGGACAGGGGGGGGCAATGAGCAGTTCTTC
CASSGGTGGGNEQFF
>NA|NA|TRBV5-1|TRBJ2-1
TGCGCCAGCAGCCTCGAAGGAAGGGGAGGGGACAACTACAATGAGCAGTTCTTC
CASSLEGRGGDNYNEQFF
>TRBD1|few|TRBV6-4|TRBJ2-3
TGTGCCAGCAGTGGGACAGGGGGCACAGATACGCAGTATTTT
CASSGTGGTDTQYF
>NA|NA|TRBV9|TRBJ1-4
TGTGCCAGCAGCGTAGGCGGGGGGGCAGTGGAAAAACTGTTTTTT
CASSVGGGAVEKLFF
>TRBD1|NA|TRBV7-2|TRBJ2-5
TGTGCCAGCAGCTTGGCACAGGGGGCGGAGACCCAGTACTTC
CASSLAQGAETQYF
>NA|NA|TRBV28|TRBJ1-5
TGTGCCAGCAGTTTCTCGGGGGGCCTCAATCAGCCCCAGCATTTT
CASSFSGGLNQPQHF
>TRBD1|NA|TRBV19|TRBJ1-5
TGTGCCAGTAGTGCCACAGGGGGCCAGCCCCAGCATTTT
CASSATGGQPQHF